This passage covers 21 T cell receptor beta chains from one sample sequenced in a study of blood T cell repertoires in COVID-19. The protocol was immunoSEQ multiplex PCR, while the TCRdb copy is restricted to in-frame clones and leaves out a portion. The table lists about 150,000 clones, around 80% of them singletons, with roughly 0.6% in the top ten. The sequenced material came from peripheral blood. The source is a man between 60 and 75 years old with acute or convalescent COVID-19.

The rearrangement links TRBV4-2 to TRBJ1-2; D not certain. The CDR3 runs to 15 residues. Trimming cost V 0 bases and J 3 bases, with 11 bases left between them. The V gene's germline CDR1 is LGHNA and CDR2 YNFKEQ. The CDR3 DNA follows: TGTGCCAGCAGCCAAGATACGGGGTCGGACTATGGCTACACCTTC. Translated, it gives CASSQDTGSDYGYTF.

This clone was seen a few times. The chain employs TRBV9 and TRBJ2-3, with 8 bases lining up with TRBD1. This CDR3 spans 16 amino acids. The V segment lost 1 base and the J segment 1 base; nucleotides outside the gene matches: 5. The V gene's germline CDR1 is SGDLS and CDR2 YYNGEE. This CDR3 is CASSVTPGQGTDTQYF. The CDR3 nucleotides are TGTGCCAGCAGCGTAACCCCGGGACAGGGCACAGATACGCAGTATTTT.

The rearrangement links TRBV7-2 to TRBJ2-5; 7 bases are shared with TRBD1. The J segment lost 3 bases and the V segment lost 0 bases, leaving 4 bases of the junction unmatched. CDR3 size: 15 residues. Germline CDR1 and CDR2: SGHTA and FQGNSA. Written as DNA, the CDR3 is TGTGCCAGCAGCTTAGCCGGGACAGTCAAAGAGACCCAGTACTTC. Encoded protein: CASSLAGTVKETQYF.

CDR3 loop: CASRIDRTGNEKLFF. As DNA, the CDR3 is TGTGCCAGCAGGATAGATCGGACAGGGAATGAAAAACTGTTTTTT. This chain joins TRBV27 and TRBJ1-4; 8 positions match TRBD1. With 6 bases clipped from V and 5 bases from J, the junction kept 8 bases outside the gene matches. The CDR3 is 15 residues long. The germline gives CDR1 MNHEY, CDR2 SMNVEV (reference sequence).

There are a few counts of this clone. The V gene is TRBV6-2 or TRBV6-3, the J gene TRBJ1-5; 7 nucleotides match TRBD1. Germline V gene data show CDR1 as MNHEY and CDR2 as SVGEGT. The junction had 14 bases not matched to a gene; V was cut back by 5 bases and J by 10 bases. The CDR3 consists of 15 residues. CDR3 amino acids: CASSTLRGRSNPQHF. CDR3 bases: TGTGCCAGCAGTACCCTAAGGGGGCGATCAAATCCCCAGCATTTT.

The chain combines TRBV4-3 with TRBJ1-1, with unresolved D. The CDR3 is 15 amino acids. Between the trimmed V and J ends, which lost 1 base and 1 base, there was a span of 10 bases. Germline V lookup: CDR1 LGHNA, CDR2 YSLEER. CDR3 amino acids: CASSQVAVANTEAFF. The CDR3 region has the DNA TGCGCCAGCAGCCAAGTCGCGGTTGCGAACACTGAAGCTTTCTTT.

V gene TRBV27 combines with J gene TRBJ1-6; unclear D gene. Between the trimmed V and J ends, which lost 2 bases and 4 bases, there was a span of 9 bases. Germline V gene sequence: CDR1 MNHEY, CDR2 SMNVEV (reference sequence). This CDR3 spans 15 amino acids. The CDR3 DNA reads TGTGCCAGCAGTTTACGCAGAAGATATAATTCACCCCTCCACTTT. Amino acid sequence: CASSLRRRYNSPLHF.

The chain carries TRBV5-8 and TRBJ1-5; D gene unclear. Germline V lookup: CDR1 SGHTS, CDR2 YDEGEE. V gave up 3 bases and J gave up 6 bases, with 13 bases separating them. The CDR3 extends over 14 amino acids. The CDR3 region is CASSSDSGGQPQHF. The CDR3 DNA is TGTGCCAGCAGCTCAGACTCGGGTGGTCAGCCCCAGCATTTT.

This clone came up once. This rearrangement joins TRBV9 to TRBJ2-1; the match to TRBD2 covers 9 bases. CDR1 is SGDLS, CDR2 YYNGEE, per germline. The CDR3 contains 17 residues. After removal of 0 bases from V and 8 bases from J, the junction contained 12 bases not matched to a gene. CDR3 loop: CASSVERGGASRDEQFF. CDR3 nucleotides: TGTGCCAGCAGCGTAGAACGCGGGGGGGCGTCTAGGGATGAGCAGTTCTTC.

Comments on this clone: The sample contains more than one DNA sequence encoding this CDR3. The chain recombines TRBV20-1 with TRBJ1-2; D ambiguous. Germline assignment: CDR1 DFQATT and CDR2 SNEGSKA (reference sequence). The CDR3 sequence is 11 residues long. V lost 3 bases, J lost 4 bases, and 6 bases lay in between. Written as DNA, the CDR3 is TGCAGTGCTAGGTCAGGCTATGGCTACACCTTC. This sequence encodes CSARSGYGYTF.

The chain couples TRBV18 to TRBJ1-3; no reliable D call. V was cut by 4 bases and J by 0 bases, with 4 bases left in between. Germline CDR1 KGHSH, CDR2 LQKENI. The CDR3 runs 13 residues. The CDR3 sequence is CASSLNSGNTIYF. The CDR3 DNA is TGTGCCAGCTCACTCAACTCTGGAAACACCATATATTTT.

This clone occurred a few times. The CDR3 DNA is TGTGCCAGTAGGCACGTCAGGGGGCTGAGAGCTAACTATGGCTACACCTTC. Translating it yields CASRHVRGLRANYGYTF. The rearrangement joins TRBV19 to TRBJ1-2; 8 bases agree with TRBD1. This CDR3 has 17 amino acids. V dropped 6 bases and J dropped 0; count of bases not matched to a gene: 12. Germline V gene data show CDR1 as LNHDA and CDR2 as SQIVND (reference sequence). The complete variable domain, with remaining parts taken from reference TRBV19 and TRBJ1-2, reads DGGITQSPKYLFRKEGQNVTLSCEQNLNHDAMYWYRQDPGQGLRLIYYSQIVNDFQKGDIAEGYSVSREKKESFPLTVTSAQKNPTAFYLCASRHVRGLRANYGYTFGSGTRLTVV.

The chain uses TRBV27 and TRBJ2-5; tentatively, D is TRBD1 (5 bases). CDR1 is MNHEY, CDR2 SMNVEV, per germline (reference sequence). The CDR3 covers 15 residues. Deletions cut 4 bases from V and 2 bases from J, with 14 bases between. CDR3 in DNA: TGTGCCAGCAGTTACGCAGGGCCCCCACAAGAGACCCAGTACTTC. It is translated as CASSYAGPPQETQYF.

V is TRBV4-2 and J is TRBJ1-3; 9 nucleotides agree with TRBD1. From germline, CDR1 is LGHNA and CDR2 YNFKEQ. Trimming at V came to 4 bases and at J to 5 bases, leaving 6 bases not matched to a gene. The CDR3 contains 15 residues. Here the CDR3 reads CASSLTGGLRNTIYF. The CDR3 nucleotides are TGTGCCAGCAGCCTAACAGGGGGCCTCAGAAACACCATATATTTT.

This chain links TRBV11-2 with TRBJ1-6; D ambiguous. V lost 8 bases to trimming and J lost 9 bases, with 11 bases between them. The CDR3 length is 12 residues. Germline values: CDR1 SGHAT, CDR2 FQNNGV. CDR3 DNA: TGTGCCAGCCTCGAAAGAGGTTCACCCCTCCACTTT. It yields the protein CASLERGSPLHF.

This clone was seen a few times. The rearrangement joins TRBV27 to TRBJ2-7; 10 bases fit TRBD1. V dropped 3 bases and J dropped 3; count of bases not matched to a gene: 2. The length of the CDR3 is 14 residues. The V gene's germline CDR1 is MNHEY and CDR2 SMNVEV (reference sequence). CDR3 amino acids: CASSFGTGVYEQYF. In DNA, the CDR3 is TGTGCCAGCAGTTTTGGGACAGGGGTCTACGAGCAGTACTTC.

This chain connects TRBV28 to TRBJ1-5, with a tentative D call TRBD1 (6 bases). Germline V lookup: CDR1 MDHEN, CDR2 SYDVKM. This CDR3 is 15 amino acids long. Trimming shortened V by 6 bases and J by 3 bases, and 15 bases separated the two germline ends. The chain's CDR3 is CASSSAGTYNQPQHF. Here the CDR3 DNA reads TGTGCCAGCAGCTCCGCCGGGACATACAATCAGCCCCAGCATTTT.

The rearrangement uses TRBV7-3 and TRBJ2-1; 7 nucleotides align to TRBD2. V trimming: 5 bases; J trimming: 9 bases; junction bases outside the gene matches: 16. The CDR3 loop spans 16 amino acids. Germline V gives CDR1 SGHTA, CDR2 FQGTGA. CDR3 nucleotide sequence: TGTGCCAGCAGCCCAGGGACCGGGAGGCCGCCTTCTGAGCAGTTCTTC. As protein: CASSPGTGRPPSEQFF.

The V and J genes are TRBV5-1 and TRBJ2-7, with 8 bases matching TRBD1. The V segment lost 8 bases and the J segment 3 bases; nucleotides outside the gene matches: 10. CDR1 SGHRS and CDR2 YFSETQ come from the germline V gene. This CDR3 comprises 14 residues. The CDR3 sequence: CASAEQGDLYEQYF. The CDR3 DNA sequence: TGCGCCAGTGCCGAACAGGGGGACCTCTACGAGCAGTACTTC.

V is TRBV20-1 and J is TRBJ1-4; the D gene is possibly TRBD1 (6 bases). CDR3 length equals 11 residues. Germline V CDR1 and CDR2: DFQATT, SNEGSKA (reference sequence). CDR3 sequence (DNA): TGCAGGGCCGGGACATATGAAAAACTGTTTTTT. This codes for CRAGTYEKLFF.

V usage is TRBV29-1 and J usage is TRBJ2-3; possible D gene TRBD2, 6 bases. Trimming left V 3 bases short and J 3 bases short, with 10 bases between. This CDR3 is 13 amino acids long. CDR1 is SQVTM and CDR2 is ANQGSEA in the germline V gene. The CDR3 nucleotides are TGCAGCGTTGACGAGGGGAGGACAGATACGCAGTATTTT. Protein sequence: CSVDEGRTDTQYF.